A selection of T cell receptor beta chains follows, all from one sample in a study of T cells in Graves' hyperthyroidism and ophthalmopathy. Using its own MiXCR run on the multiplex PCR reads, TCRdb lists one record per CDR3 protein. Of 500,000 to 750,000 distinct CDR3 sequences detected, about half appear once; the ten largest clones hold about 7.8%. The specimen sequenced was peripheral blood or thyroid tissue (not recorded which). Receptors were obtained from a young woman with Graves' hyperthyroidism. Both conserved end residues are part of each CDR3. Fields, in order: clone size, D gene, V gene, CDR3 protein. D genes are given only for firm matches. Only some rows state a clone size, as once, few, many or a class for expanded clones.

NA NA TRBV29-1 CSATTGRIYNEQYF
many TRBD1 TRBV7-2 CASRPGTGYEAFF
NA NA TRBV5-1 CASSRGLAKGGMTRTPGSCFF
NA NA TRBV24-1 CATSDFGPDTQYF
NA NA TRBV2 CASRTQGPGATNEKLFF
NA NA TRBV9 CASSSGQGDNVLTF
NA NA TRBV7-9 CASSLDDQYF
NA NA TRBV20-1 CSASGATTGELFF
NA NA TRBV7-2 CASSFPPLGFYRNNEQFF
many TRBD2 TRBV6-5 CASSHGLAEPYF
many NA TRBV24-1 CATSIAEAFF
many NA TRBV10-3 CAISGDRGGNTEAFF
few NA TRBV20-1 CSAPDSGPDTQYF
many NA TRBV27 CASSYRDNQPQHF
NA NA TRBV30 CAWSAVKAHEQYF
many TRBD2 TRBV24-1 CATSDFKGTSGQETQYF
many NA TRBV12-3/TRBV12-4 CASSKYSAGTEAFF
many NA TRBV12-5 CASGWATFDYGYTF
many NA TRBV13 CASSQLGGQPQHF
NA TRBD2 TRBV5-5 CASSLETGGPSDF
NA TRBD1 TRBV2 CASSETGYGKNGYTF
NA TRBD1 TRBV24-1 CATHAQGVGYGYTF
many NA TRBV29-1 CSVEGGMVEKLFF
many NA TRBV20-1 CSARATGLTNTEAFF
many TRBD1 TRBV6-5 CASSEPGGLNTEAFF
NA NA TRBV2 CASNPSLWVRERQETQYF
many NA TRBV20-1 CSARDPSGRQPQHF
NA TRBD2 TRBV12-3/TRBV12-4 CASSYFTSGRSEQYF
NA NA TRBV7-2 CASSLASGGGTNQFF
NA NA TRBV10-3 CATDSGNNSPLHF
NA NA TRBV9 CASSVGPETQYF
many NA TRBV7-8 CASSHLRWQMDQPQHF
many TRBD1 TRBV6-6 CASSSLADRGVNTEAFF
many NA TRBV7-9 CASSLRSTGELFF
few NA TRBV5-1 CASSLASGGNTEAFF
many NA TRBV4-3 CASSQDIFPQGNEKLFF
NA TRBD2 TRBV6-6 CASSYLGLAVTTYEQYF
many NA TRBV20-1 CSARAINRENTEAFF
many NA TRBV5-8 CASSLVGQGETQYF
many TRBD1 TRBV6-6 CASTLLGQGNTIYF
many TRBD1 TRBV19 CASSTTSRGSHNEKLFF
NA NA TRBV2 CASSLLSQGQPQHF
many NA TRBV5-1 CASSVSDSGYTF
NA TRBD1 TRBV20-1 CSASWDSPYQETQYF
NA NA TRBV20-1 CSAGPRTF
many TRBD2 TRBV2 CASSTTSGDSYEQYF
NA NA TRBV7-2 CASSLASGFAGANVLTF
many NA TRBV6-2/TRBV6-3 CASSYSRPIVYEQYF
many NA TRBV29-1 CSLQEEQVNQPQHF
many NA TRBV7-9 CASSLQVVNTEAFF
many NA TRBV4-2 CASSQAAGGTGANVLTF
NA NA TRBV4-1 CASSQKRLGAAGEKLFF